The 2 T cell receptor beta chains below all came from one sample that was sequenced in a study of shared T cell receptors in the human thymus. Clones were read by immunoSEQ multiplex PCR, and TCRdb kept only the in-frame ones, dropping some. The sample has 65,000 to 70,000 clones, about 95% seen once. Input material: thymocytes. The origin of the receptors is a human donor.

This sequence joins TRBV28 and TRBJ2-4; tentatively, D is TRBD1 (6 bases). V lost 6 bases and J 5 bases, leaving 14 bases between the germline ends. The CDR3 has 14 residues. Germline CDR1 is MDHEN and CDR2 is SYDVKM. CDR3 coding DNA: TGTGCCAGCAGAATGGCCAGGGGACAAAACATTCAGTACTTC. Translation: CASRMARGQNIQYF. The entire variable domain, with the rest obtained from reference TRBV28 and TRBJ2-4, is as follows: DVKVTQSSRYLVKRTGEKVFLECVQDMDHENMFWYRQDPGLGLRLIYFSYDVKMKEKGDIPEGYSVSREKKERFSLILESASTNQTSMYLCASRMARGQNIQYFGAGTRLSVL.

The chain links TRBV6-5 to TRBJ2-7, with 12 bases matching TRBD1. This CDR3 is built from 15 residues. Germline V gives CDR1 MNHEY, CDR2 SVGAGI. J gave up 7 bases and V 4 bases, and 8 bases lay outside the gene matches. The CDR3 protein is CASSCRDRGLGEQYF. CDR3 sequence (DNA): TGTGCCAGCAGTTGCCGGGACAGGGGGCTTGGGGAGCAGTACTTC.